The 21 T cell receptor beta chains reported below all come from one sample, sequenced in a study of blood T cell repertoires in COVID-19. Only in-frame clones appear in the TCRdb table, and some are missing; sequencing was by immunoSEQ multiplex PCR. The table has 200,000 to 300,000 clones, approximately 86% seen once. Sequences were obtained from peripheral blood. These receptors all come from a young man with active or convalescent COVID-19.

The genes are TRBV27 and TRBJ2-3; 8 nucleotides line up with TRBD1. The germline V gene has CDR1 MNHEY and CDR2 SMNVEV (reference sequence). V lost 5 bases to trimming and J lost 0 bases; unmatched junction nucleotides: 1. The CDR3 is 14 amino acids. The CDR3 coding sequence is TGTGCCAGCAGTCGGACAGGGAGCACAGATACGCAGTATTTT. Its translation is CASSRTGSTDTQYF.

The rearrangement uses TRBV5-1 and TRBJ2-7; 7 nucleotides line up with TRBD1. This CDR3 spans 15 amino acids. V lost 2 bases to trimming and J lost 5 bases; unmatched junction nucleotides: 10. Germline V lookup: CDR1 SGHRS, CDR2 YFSETQ. CDR3 amino acids: CASSLWSGGENEQYF. CDR3 coding DNA: TGCGCCAGCAGCTTATGGTCAGGGGGTGAAAACGAGCAGTACTTC.

V gene TRBV4-3 combines with J gene TRBJ2-4, with 9 bases aligning to TRBD2. CDR3 length equals 18 residues. Germline loops: CDR1 LGHNA, CDR2 YSLEER. J was trimmed by 9 bases and V by 0 bases; bases with no gene match: 15. Written as DNA, the CDR3 is TGCGCCAGCAGCCAAGATTTGGCGGGGGGGCCAAGATATGGCATTCAGTACTTC. Translated: CASSQDLAGGPRYGIQYF.

The rearrangement links TRBV5-6 to TRBJ2-2; weak D call: TRBD1 (6 bases). V lost 0 bases and J 6 bases, leaving 6 bases between the germline ends. This CDR3 comprises 13 residues. Germline V gene sequence: CDR1 SGHDT, CDR2 YYEEEE. As DNA, the CDR3 is TGTGCCAGCAGCTTGGAGGGGGCCGGGGAGCTGTTTTTT. As protein: CASSLEGAGELFF.

The CDR3 DNA is TGTGCCAGCAGACCAGGGGGCATCACTGAAGCTTTCTTT. Amino acids: CASRPGGITEAFF. This sequence joins TRBV12-3 or TRBV12-4 and TRBJ1-1; 8 bases agree with TRBD1. The V gene end was trimmed by 6 bases and the J gene end by 4 bases; junction bases not matched to a gene: 4. This CDR3 spans 13 amino acids.

CDR3: CASSFPGLSSYNEQFF. The DNA for the CDR3 is TGTGCCAGCAGCTTTCCGGGACTTAGCTCCTACAATGAGCAGTTCTTC. The chain combines TRBV5-4 with TRBJ2-1; a possible D gene is TRBD2 (6 bases). Germline assignment: CDR1 SGHNT and CDR2 YYREEE (reference sequence). V shed 2 bases and J shed 0 bases, with 12 bases lying between them. This CDR3 is built from 16 residues.

The chain is built from TRBV6-2 or TRBV6-3 and TRBJ1-5, with D perhaps matching TRBD1 (5 bases). Germline V CDR1 and CDR2: MNHEY, SVGEGT. The CDR3 runs to 15 residues. Trimming left V 6 bases short and J 0 bases short, with 12 bases between. In DNA, the CDR3 is TGTGCCAGCAGCCCCGGGGGGACTAGCAATCAGCCCCAGCATTTT. Translated: CASSPGGTSNQPQHF.

The chain employs TRBV6-1 and TRBJ2-5; D might be TRBD2 (7 bases). Looked up from germline, CDR1 is MNHNS and CDR2 is SASEGT. Trimming removed 2 bases from V and 1 base from J, with 14 bases in between. CDR3 length: 16 amino acids. The CDR3 DNA is TGTGCCAGCAGTGAAAGTGGGGGGGCTATCCAAGAGACCCAGTACTTC. The encoded protein is CASSESGGAIQETQYF.

In this sample, this clone turned up a few times. The genes are TRBV6-5 and TRBJ1-2; no firm D call. Germline CDR1 reads MNHEY; CDR2 reads SVGAGI. V was cut by 0 bases and J by 4 bases, with 9 bases left in between. The CDR3 consists of 14 residues. CDR3 DNA sequence: TGTGCCAGCAGTTACTCGTCGGAGGTCTATGGCTACACCTTC. This gives the protein CASSYSSEVYGYTF.

This rearrangement joins TRBV6-7 to TRBJ2-4; TRBD1 matches at 7 bases. TRBV6-7 is known as an ORF, though its function is uncertain. J gave up 8 bases and V 7 bases, and 8 bases lay outside the gene matches. The CDR3 is 13 residues long. CDR3 DNA: TGTGCCAGCACCGGGACAGTAAGACACATTCAGTACTTC. It encodes CASTGTVRHIQYF.

V and J are TRBV2 and TRBJ1-1; TRBD1 agrees at 8 bases. V was clipped by 5 bases and J by 4 bases; unmatched bases: 6. CDR1 SNHLY and CDR2 FYNNEI come from the germline V gene. This CDR3 has 14 amino acids. CDR3 nucleotide sequence: TGTGCCAGCAGTATACGAACAGGGGGCACTGAAGCTTTCTTT. This translates into CASSIRTGGTEAFF.

This chain uses TRBV9 with TRBJ2-3, with 7 bases aligning to TRBD2. Losses at the gene ends were 3 bases for V and 6 bases for J; bases not matched to a gene: 10. The CDR3 sequence is 15 residues long. From germline, CDR1 is SGDLS and CDR2 YYNGEE. DNA of the CDR3: TGTGCCAGCAGCGCTAGCGGCGACTCGGGGGATACGCAGTATTTT. Its translation is CASSASGDSGDTQYF.

This clone was seen at least ten times. V usage is TRBV4-3 and J usage is TRBJ1-2; weak D call: TRBD1 (6 bases). The CDR3 covers 16 residues. V gave up 1 base and J gave up 0 bases, with 12 bases separating them. The germline gives CDR1 LGHNA, CDR2 YSLEER. The CDR3: CASSQAYRDTNYGYTF. The CDR3 DNA follows: TGCGCCAGCAGCCAAGCCTACAGGGATACTAACTATGGCTACACCTTC.

This rearrangement joins TRBV30 to TRBJ2-2; D is undetermined. V shed 8 bases and J shed 4 bases, with 14 bases lying between them. Germline V CDR1 and CDR2: GTSNPN, SVGIG (reference sequence). The CDR3 sequence is 13 residues long. The CDR3 is CAVKEYSTGELFF. In DNA, the CDR3 is TGTGCCGTAAAGGAATACAGCACCGGGGAGCTGTTTTTT.

This chain connects TRBV9 to TRBJ1-2; D not resolved. The V gene lost 3 bases and the J gene lost 1 base, with 13 bases spanning the gap. Germline values: CDR1 SGDLS, CDR2 YYNGEE. CDR3 length equals 15 residues. The CDR3 is CASSGEDGVNYGYTF. For the CDR3, the DNA is TGTGCCAGCAGCGGAGAGGACGGGGTTAACTATGGCTACACCTTC.

V is TRBV10-2 and J is TRBJ2-7, with 12 bases fitting TRBD1. This CDR3 contains 17 residues. The V segment lost 1 base and the J segment 7 bases; nucleotides outside the gene matches: 11. Per germline, CDR1 WSHSY and CDR2 SAAADI. CDR3 loop: CASSEWGQGASLREQYF. The CDR3 DNA reads TGCGCCAGCAGTGAGTGGGGACAGGGGGCAAGTCTCCGGGAGCAGTACTTC.

The CDR3, as DNA: TGTGCCAGCAGCGGACTCTACGAGCAGTACTTC. This sequence encodes CASSGLYEQYF. This chain joins TRBV11-2 and TRBJ2-7; TRBD2 might be the D (5 bases). CDR1 is SGHAT and CDR2 is FQNNGV in the germline V gene. Trimming shortened V by 5 bases and J by 3 bases, and 5 bases separated the two germline ends. The length of the CDR3 is 11 residues.

The chain combines TRBV3-1 (or the pseudogene TRBV3-2) with TRBJ1-3; D might be TRBD1 (5 bases). The length of the CDR3 is 15 residues. CDR1 is LGHDT and CDR2 is YNNKEL in the germline V gene (reference sequence). With 1 base removed from V and 2 bases from J, the gap between germline ends came to 9 bases. This chain's CDR3 is CASSQVAGPGNTIYF. DNA for the CDR3: TGTGCCAGCAGCCAAGTGGCAGGGCCTGGAAACACCATATATTTT.

Concerning this clone itself: The sample has other DNA sequences that encode this CDR3 too. The chain is built from TRBV12-3 or TRBV12-4 and TRBJ1-1; maybe TRBD1 (5 bases). V gave up 2 bases and J gave up 1 base, with 5 bases separating them. This CDR3 is built from 13 residues. In nucleotides, the CDR3 is TGTGCCAGCAGTTTAAGGGGGAACACTGAAGCTTTCTTT. Protein: CASSLRGNTEAFF.

The chain couples TRBV5-3 to TRBJ1-1, with D possibly TRBD1 on 6 matching bases. TRBV5-3 falls under the ORF class, with uncertain function. The CDR3 has 13 residues. Between the trimmed V and J ends, which lost 4 bases and 9 bases, there was a span of 16 bases. The CDR3 DNA sequence: TGTGCCAGAAGCGCGACGACAGGTTTTAAAGCTTTCTTT. It specifies CARSATTGFKAFF.

The chain uses TRBV12-3 or TRBV12-4 and TRBJ2-7; the match to TRBD1 covers 7 bases. CDR3 length equals 13 residues. Unmatched junction bases numbered 4, after V lost 5 bases and J lost 3 bases. CDR3 protein: CASSPGQVYEQYF. The CDR3 DNA sequence: TGTGCCAGCAGTCCAGGACAGGTCTACGAGCAGTACTTC.